This T cell receptor beta chain was sequenced during a study of blood T cell repertoires in COVID-19 (dated by TCRdb to the early 2020s). For the wider study: The collaborator samples originated in the United States, Italy and Spain and spanned the acute and convalescent phases of COVID-19. The prospective study material was composed of cDNA or gDNA derived from T cells, B-cell-depleted T cells, or PBMCs. Samples were obtained from the ongoing ImmuneRACE study (first 160 participants) and from roughly 1,300 subjects provided by 6 global collaborators. A de-identified subject ID, COVID-19 status, age in years and sex were almost always included in the sample metadata. The repertoires were released in a freely available public database meant as a resource for research on the immune response to SARS-CoV-2. Where available, HLA class I and class II types were obtained from metadata supplied by the sample provider rather than from assay-based typing. Subjects who had been exposed to COVID-19, were actively infected with it, or had recovered from it provided the deeply sampled blood TCRbeta repertoires that made up the dataset.

Of note for this clone: No cognate antigen has been identified for it. No base quality values were provided; no much bigger clone lies one nucleotide off.

TCRbeta CDR3 regions were amplified from genomic DNA by means of the immunoSEQ Assay, a bias-controlled multiplex PCR. Regarding the original processing steps: The number of nucleated cells in each sample was estimated by amplification of reference gene primers within the assay. To quantify the absolute abundance of each unique TCRbeta CDR3 rearrangement, sequence reads were collapsed and filtered. For each sample, productive Simpson clonality was calculated as the square root of Simpson's diversity index over productive rearrangements. TCRdb re-hosts the immuneACCESS table, in-frame sequences only. Its copies lack some clones; in the studies checked, an unresolved V gene accounts for under half of them, and the cause for the rest is not known. From that table come the V and J calls and clone size; the DNA was used to work out D and trimming. The sample table holds about 140,000 clones, of which 84% were seen once. 5.5% to 7% of the sample is held by the ten biggest clonotypes.

The collaborating institutions used their own protocols to collect whole blood in K2EDTA tubes. For TCRbeta analysis, collaborators shipped samples in one of three forms: frozen whole blood, isolated PBMCs, or DNA extracted from either of those sample types. The investigation overall reported the following: The quantity of clinical and demographic metadata differed by source and by participant and was supplied without curation.

Deletion took 11 bases off V and 6 bases off J, with a span of 16 bases between the germline ends. Inclusive of the bounding cysteine and phenylalanine, the CDR3 is 12 residues long. Only the CDR3 portion is preserved as DNA: 36 bases, with reading frame beginning at the first base. CDR1 and CDR2 are read off the germline V gene (reference sequence) as LNHDA and SQIVND. This receptor was identified in a human donor in a cohort sampled during active COVID-19. The sequence joins TRBV19 to TRBJ1-2, with the D segment identity uncertain. Specimen: peripheral blood. The CDR3 has the sequence CAVESMRDGYTF. The DNA sequence is as follows: TGTGCCGTCGAAAGTATGCGGGATGGCTACACCTTC.